The clone carrying this T cell receptor (beta chain) has more than one count but fewer than ten. Its antigen is currently unknown. Germline CDR1 is SGDLS and CDR2 is YYNGEE. This CDR3 is 15 amino acids long. V was cut by 4 bases and J by 2 bases, with 16 bases left in between. Time point described: week 11, during vaccination. Each dose of the vaccine consisted of 300 ug of mutant IDH1 20-mer peptide, with topical imiquimod. These data come from a study of a mutant IDH1 vaccine in newly diagnosed glioma. Profiled with immunoSEQ multiplex PCR; TCRdb holds only in-frame clones, not every one. The repertoire holds more than 50,000 clones, with about nine tenths as singletons.

The sequenced sample was PBMCs, obtained from a glioma patient whose treatment included an IDH1 peptide vaccine. This chain joins TRBV9 and TRBJ2-7; D tentatively fits TRBD1 or TRBD2 (5 bases each). The sequence was collected from a middle-aged man with glioma. For the CDR3, the DNA is TGTGCCAGCAGCCCAGCTGGGGGTCCGACCTACGAGCAGTACTTC. Protein: CASSPAGGPTYEQYF.